This T cell receptor (beta chain) was documented in a study of blood T cell repertoires in COVID-19. The CDR3 consists of 15 residues. With 2 bases removed from V and 2 bases from J, the gap between germline ends came to 10 bases. Germline V CDR1 and CDR2: SEHNR, FQNEAQ (reference sequence). The data were produced by immunoSEQ multiplex PCR, yet TCRdb's version contains in-frame clones alone and is incomplete. The sample contains about 180,000 clones, nearly 90% of which appear only once. Sequencing used peripheral blood. This chain connects TRBV7-9 to TRBJ2-1; D is possibly TRBD2 (6 bases). The origin of this receptor is a man younger than 30 who had recovered from COVID-19. The chain's CDR3 is CASSLRERAYNEQFF. The CDR3 DNA reads TGTGCCAGCAGCTTAAGAGAGCGGGCCTACAATGAGCAGTTCTTC.